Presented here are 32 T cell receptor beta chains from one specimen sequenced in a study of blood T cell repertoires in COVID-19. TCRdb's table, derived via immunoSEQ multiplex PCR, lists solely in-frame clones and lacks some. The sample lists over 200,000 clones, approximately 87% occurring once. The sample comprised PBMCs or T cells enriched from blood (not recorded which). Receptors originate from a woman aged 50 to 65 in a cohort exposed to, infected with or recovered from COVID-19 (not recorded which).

The CDR3 here is CASSPPQGSGANVLTF. CDR3 nucleotides: TGTGCCAGCTCACCACCACAGGGGAGCGGGGCCAACGTCCTGACTTTC. The chain is built from TRBV18 and TRBJ2-6; TRBD1 matches at 7 bases. This CDR3 is 16 amino acids long. V was clipped by 0 bases and J by 4 bases; unmatched bases: 3. Per the germline V gene, CDR1 is KGHSH and CDR2 is LQKENI.

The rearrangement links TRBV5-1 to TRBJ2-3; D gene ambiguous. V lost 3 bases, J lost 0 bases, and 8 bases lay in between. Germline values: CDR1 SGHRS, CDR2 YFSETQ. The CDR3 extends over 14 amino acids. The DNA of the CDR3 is TGCGCCAGCAGCTACGAGGCTAGCACAGATACGCAGTATTTT. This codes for CASSYEASTDTQYF.

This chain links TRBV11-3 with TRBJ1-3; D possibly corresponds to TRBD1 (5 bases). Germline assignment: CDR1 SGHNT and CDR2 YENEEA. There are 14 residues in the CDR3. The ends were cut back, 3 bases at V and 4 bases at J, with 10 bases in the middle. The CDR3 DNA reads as TGTGCCAGCAGCTTTTGCAGGGTGGGAAACACCATATATTTT. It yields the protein CASSFCRVGNTIYF.

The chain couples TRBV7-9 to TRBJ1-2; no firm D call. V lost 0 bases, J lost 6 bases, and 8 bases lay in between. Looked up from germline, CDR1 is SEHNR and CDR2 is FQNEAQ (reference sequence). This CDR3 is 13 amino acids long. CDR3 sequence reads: CASSLAGGNGYTF. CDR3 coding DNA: TGTGCCAGCAGCTTAGCGGGAGGTAATGGCTACACCTTC.

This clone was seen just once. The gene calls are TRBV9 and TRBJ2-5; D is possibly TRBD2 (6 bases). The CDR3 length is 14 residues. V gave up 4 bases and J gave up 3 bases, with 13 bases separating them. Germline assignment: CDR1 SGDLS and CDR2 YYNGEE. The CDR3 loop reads CASSPRWGEETQYF. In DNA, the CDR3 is TGTGCCAGCAGCCCCCGTTGGGGGGAAGAGACCCAGTACTTC.

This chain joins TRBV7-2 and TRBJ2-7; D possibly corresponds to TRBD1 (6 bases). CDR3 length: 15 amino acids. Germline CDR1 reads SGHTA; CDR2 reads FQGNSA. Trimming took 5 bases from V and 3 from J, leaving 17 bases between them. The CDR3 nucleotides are TGTGCCAGCAGCCCTACCCTCGGACAGAACTACGAGCAGTACTTC. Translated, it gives CASSPTLGQNYEQYF. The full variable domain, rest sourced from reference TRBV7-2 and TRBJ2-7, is GAGVSQSPSNKVTEKGKDVELRCDPISGHTALYWYRQSLGQGLEFLIYFQGNSAPDKSGLPSDRFSAERTGGSVSTLTIQRTQQEDSAVYLCASSPTLGQNYEQYFGPGTRLTVT.

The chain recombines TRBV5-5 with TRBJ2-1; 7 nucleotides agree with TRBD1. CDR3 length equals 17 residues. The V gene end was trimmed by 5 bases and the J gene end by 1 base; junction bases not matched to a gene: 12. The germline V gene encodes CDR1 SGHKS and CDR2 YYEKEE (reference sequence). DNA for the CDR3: TGTGCCAGCAGATACCGTGGGACAGAACTATCCTACAATGAGCAGTTCTTC. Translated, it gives CASRYRGTELSYNEQFF.

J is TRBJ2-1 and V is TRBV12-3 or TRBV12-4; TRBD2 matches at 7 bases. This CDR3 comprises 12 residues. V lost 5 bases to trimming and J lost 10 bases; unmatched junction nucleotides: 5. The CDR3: CASSGGGQEQFF. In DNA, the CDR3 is TGTGCCAGCAGTGGGGGGGGTCAGGAGCAGTTCTTC.

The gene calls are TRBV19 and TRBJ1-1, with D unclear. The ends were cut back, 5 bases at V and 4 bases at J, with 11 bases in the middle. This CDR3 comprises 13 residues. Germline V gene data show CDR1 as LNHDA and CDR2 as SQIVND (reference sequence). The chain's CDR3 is CASSSIEGTEAFF. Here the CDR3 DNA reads TGTGCCAGTAGTTCAATCGAGGGCACTGAAGCTTTCTTT.

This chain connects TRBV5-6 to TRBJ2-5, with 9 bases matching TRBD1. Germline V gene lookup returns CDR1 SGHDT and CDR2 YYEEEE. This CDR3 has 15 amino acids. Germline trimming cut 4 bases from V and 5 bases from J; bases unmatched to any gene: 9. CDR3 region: CASSLPGTGIETQYF. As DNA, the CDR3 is TGTGCCAGCAGCCTACCGGGGACAGGGATCGAGACCCAGTACTTC.

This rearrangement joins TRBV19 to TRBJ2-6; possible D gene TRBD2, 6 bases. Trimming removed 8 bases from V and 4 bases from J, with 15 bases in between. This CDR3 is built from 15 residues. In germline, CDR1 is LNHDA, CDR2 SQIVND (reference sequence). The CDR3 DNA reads TGTGCCAGTGGGACTGGTTCTCCGGGGGCCAACGTCCTGACTTTC. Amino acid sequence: CASGTGSPGANVLTF.

CDR3 sequence (DNA): TGCGCCAGCAGCCAAGTATCAGGGGGCCTCTATGGCTACACCTTC. It specifies CASSQVSGGLYGYTF. The chain carries TRBV4-1 and TRBJ1-2; 8 bases map to TRBD1. Germline lookup yields CDR1 MGHRA and CDR2 YSYEKL. V trimming: 1 base; J trimming: 4 bases; junction bases outside the gene matches: 5. This CDR3 region has 15 residues.

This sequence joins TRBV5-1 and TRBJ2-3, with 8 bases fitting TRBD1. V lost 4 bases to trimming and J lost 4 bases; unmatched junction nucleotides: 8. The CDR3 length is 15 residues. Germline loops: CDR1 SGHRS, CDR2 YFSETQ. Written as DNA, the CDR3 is TGCGCCAGCAGCCATGGACAGGGAAACCCAGATACGCAGTATTTT. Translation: CASSHGQGNPDTQYF.

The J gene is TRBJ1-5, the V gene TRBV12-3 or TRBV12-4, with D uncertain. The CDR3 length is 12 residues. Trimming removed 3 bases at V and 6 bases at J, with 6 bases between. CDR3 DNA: TGTGCCAGCAGTTTCGGGGTTCAGCCCCAGCATTTT. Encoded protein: CASSFGVQPQHF.

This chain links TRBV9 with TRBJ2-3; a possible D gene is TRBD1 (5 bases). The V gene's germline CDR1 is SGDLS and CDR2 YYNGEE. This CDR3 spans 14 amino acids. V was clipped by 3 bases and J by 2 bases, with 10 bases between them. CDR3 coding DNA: TGTGCCAGCAGCGCCCTAGGGGTCACAGATACGCAGTATTTT. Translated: CASSALGVTDTQYF.

The DNA for the CDR3 is TGTGCCAGCAGCTTGGGGGGGACGTCCATGGCCTACGAGCAGTACTTC. It yields the protein CASSLGGTSMAYEQYF. The chain joins TRBV7-2 to TRBJ2-7; 7 nucleotides align to TRBD2. V was clipped by 3 bases and J by 2 bases; unmatched bases: 10. Germline V gives CDR1 SGHTA, CDR2 FQGNSA. The CDR3 runs to 16 residues.

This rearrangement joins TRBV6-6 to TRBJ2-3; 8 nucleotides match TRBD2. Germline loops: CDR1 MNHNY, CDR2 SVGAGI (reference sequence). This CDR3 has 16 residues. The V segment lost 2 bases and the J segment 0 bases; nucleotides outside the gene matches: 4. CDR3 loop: CASSYLQRGSTDTQYF. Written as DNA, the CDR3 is TGTGCCAGCAGTTACCTCCAGCGGGGGAGCACAGATACGCAGTATTTT.

CDR3 region: CASSQGQGRSPLHF. CDR3 nucleotides: TGTGCCAGCAGCCAGGGACAGGGAAGATCACCCCTCCACTTT. The chain uses TRBV7-2 and TRBJ1-6, with TRBD1 matching 9 bases. The CDR3 spans 14 residues. The ends lost 5 bases at V and 10 bases at J; junction bases unmatched: 6. Germline CDR1 SGHTA, CDR2 FQGNSA. The complete variable domain, with remaining parts taken from reference TRBV7-2 and TRBJ1-6, reads GAGVSQSPSNKVTEKGKDVELRCDPISGHTALYWYRQSLGQGLEFLIYFQGNSAPDKSGLPSDRFSAERTGGSVSTLTIQRTQQEDSAVYLCASSQGQGRSPLHFGNGTRLTVT.

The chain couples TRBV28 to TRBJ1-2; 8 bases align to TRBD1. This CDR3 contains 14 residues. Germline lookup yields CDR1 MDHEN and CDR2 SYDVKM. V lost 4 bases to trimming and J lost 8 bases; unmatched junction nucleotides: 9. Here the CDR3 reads CASSSSDRVLGYTF. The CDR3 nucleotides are TGTGCCAGCAGTTCCTCGGACAGGGTCTTAGGCTACACCTTC.

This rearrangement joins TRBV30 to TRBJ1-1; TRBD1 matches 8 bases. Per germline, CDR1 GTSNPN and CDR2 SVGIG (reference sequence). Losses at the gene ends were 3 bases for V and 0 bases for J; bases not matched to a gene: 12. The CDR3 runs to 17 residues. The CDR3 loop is CAWRTGTGLPLNTEAFF. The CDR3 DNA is TGTGCCTGGAGAACCGGGACAGGTCTTCCCTTGAACACTGAAGCTTTCTTT.

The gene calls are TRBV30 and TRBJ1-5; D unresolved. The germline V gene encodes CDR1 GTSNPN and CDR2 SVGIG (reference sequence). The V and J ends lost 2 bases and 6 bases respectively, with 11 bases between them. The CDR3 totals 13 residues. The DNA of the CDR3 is TGTGCCTGGAGTCGGAGGGATGCTCAGCCCCAGCATTTT. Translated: CAWSRRDAQPQHF.

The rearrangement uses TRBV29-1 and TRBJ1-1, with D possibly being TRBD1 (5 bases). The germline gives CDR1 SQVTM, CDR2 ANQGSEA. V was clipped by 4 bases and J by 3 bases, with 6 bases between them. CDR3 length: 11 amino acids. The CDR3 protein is CSVGRDTEAFF. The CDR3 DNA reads TGCAGCGTTGGCAGGGACACTGAAGCTTTCTTT.

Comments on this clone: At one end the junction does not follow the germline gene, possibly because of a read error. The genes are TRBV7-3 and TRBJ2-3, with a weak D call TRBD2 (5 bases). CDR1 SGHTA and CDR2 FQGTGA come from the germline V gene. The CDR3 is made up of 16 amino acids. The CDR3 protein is CASSLSSRGFSDTQYF. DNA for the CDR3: TGTGCCAGCAGTTTAAGCTCTCGGGGATTCTCGGATACGCAGTATTTT.

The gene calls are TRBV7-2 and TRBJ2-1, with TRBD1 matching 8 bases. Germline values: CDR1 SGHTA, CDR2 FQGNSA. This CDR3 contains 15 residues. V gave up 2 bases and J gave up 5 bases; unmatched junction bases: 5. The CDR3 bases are TGTGCCAGCAGCTTAATTCAGGGGGCCCACAATGAGCAGTTCTTC. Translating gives CASSLIQGAHNEQFF.

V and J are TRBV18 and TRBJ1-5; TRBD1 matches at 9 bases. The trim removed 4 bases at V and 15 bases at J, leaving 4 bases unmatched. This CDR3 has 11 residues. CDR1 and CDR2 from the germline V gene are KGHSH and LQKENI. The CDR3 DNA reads TGTGCCAGCTCACGGGACAGGGAAATGCATTTT. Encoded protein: CASSRDREMHF.

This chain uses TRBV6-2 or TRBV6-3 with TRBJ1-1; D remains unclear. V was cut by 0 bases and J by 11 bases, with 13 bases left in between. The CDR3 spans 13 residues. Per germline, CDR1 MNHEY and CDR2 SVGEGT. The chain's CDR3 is CASSYSRPLIAFF. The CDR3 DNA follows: TGTGCCAGCAGTTACTCGAGGCCCCTGATCGCTTTCTTT.

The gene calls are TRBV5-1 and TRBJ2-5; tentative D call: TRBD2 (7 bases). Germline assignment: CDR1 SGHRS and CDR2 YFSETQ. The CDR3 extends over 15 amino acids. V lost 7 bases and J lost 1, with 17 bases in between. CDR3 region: CASYSGGGLQETQYF. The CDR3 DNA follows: TGCGCCAGCTACTCAGGCGGGGGCCTCCAAGAGACCCAGTACTTC.

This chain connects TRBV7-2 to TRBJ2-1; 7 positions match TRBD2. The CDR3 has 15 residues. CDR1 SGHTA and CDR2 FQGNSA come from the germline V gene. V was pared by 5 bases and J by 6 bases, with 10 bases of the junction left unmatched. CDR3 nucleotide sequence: TGTGCCAGCAGCCCCCCGGGACTACAAACCAATGAGCAGTTCTTC. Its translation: CASSPPGLQTNEQFF.

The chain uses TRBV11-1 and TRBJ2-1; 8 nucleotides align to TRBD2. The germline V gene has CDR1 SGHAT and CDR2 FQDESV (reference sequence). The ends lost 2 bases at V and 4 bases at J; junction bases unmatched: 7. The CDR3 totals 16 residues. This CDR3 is CASSLTYSGAYNEQFF. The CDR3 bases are TGTGCCAGCAGCTTAACATATAGCGGGGCATACAATGAGCAGTTCTTC.

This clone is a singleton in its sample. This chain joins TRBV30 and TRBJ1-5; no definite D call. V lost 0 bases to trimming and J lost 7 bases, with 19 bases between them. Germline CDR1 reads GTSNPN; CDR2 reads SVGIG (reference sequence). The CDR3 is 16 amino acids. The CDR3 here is CAWSVSKFSGNQPQHF. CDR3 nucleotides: TGTGCCTGGAGTGTGTCTAAATTTTCAGGAAACCAGCCCCAGCATTTT.

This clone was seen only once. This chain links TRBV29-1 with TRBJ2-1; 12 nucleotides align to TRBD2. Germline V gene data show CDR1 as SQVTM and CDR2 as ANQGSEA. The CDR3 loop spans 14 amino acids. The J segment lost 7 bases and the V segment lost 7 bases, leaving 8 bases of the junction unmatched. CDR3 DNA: TGCAGCGCCCCCGCTAGCGGGGGGGGGAATGAGCAGTTCTTC. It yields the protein CSAPASGGGNEQFF.

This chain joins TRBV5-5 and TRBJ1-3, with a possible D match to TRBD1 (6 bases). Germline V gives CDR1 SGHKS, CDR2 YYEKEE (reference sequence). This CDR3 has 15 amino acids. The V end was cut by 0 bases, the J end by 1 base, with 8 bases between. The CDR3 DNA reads TGTGCCAGCAGCTTGGACACAGGGTCTGGAAACACCATATATTTT. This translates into CASSLDTGSGNTIYF.